This TCR beta chain was profiled in a study of T cell responses to AZD1222 COVID-19 vaccine. General observations from the study: Donors were largely white British and mainly female; clonal diversity was possibly underestimated. There were repertoire samples only from the period after the peak T cell response. Increases in Spike-specific TCR breadth and depth were seen after two AZD1222 doses.

As for this clone: No antigen is known for it.

The CDR3 covers 15 residues. Germline assignment: CDR1 SGHRS and CDR2 YFSETQ. Losses at the gene ends were 1 base for V and 3 bases for J; bases not matched to a gene: 4. Measured with immunoSEQ multiplex PCR; TCRdb has only the in-frame clones, and not every one. The table includes roughly 70,000 clones, about 80% detected once. The gene calls are TRBV5-1 and TRBJ2-7; 10 bases are a match to TRBD1. The receptor was derived from an adult who received the AZD1222 COVID-19 vaccine. Source: peripheral blood, taken 28 days after the second AZD1222 dose. CDR3 nucleotide sequence: TGCGCCAGCAGCTTGAATGGACAGGGGGACTACGAGCAGTACTTC. Protein product: CASSLNGQGDYEQYF.